This section outlines one T cell receptor (beta chain) sequence together with its context. Germline V CDR1 and CDR2: MDHEN, SYDVKM. With 3 bases removed from V and 4 bases from J, the gap between germline ends came to 12 bases. The CDR3 is 14 residues long. Added to each PCR by spiking were synthetic TCR analog templates. Sequenced by immunoSEQ multiplex PCR; TCRdb stores in-frame clones only, minus some. The table has 83,000 or so clones, 70% to 90% seen once. These data belong to a study of PD-L1 blockade in urothelial cancer. Time point denoted: peripheral blood 6 weeks after treatment start. The rearrangement joins TRBV28 to TRBJ1-2; D possibly corresponds to TRBD1 (6 bases). The sequenced sample was PBMCs, obtained around atezolizumab (anti-PD-L1) treatment. The origin of this receptor is a man in his 70s with urothelial cancer. The CDR3 DNA is TGTGCCAGCAGTTTGGGGACAACGATCTATGGCTACACCTTC. Protein product: CASSLGTTIYGYTF.